The 2 T cell receptor beta chains in this list originate from one sample, sequenced in a study of PD-1 blockade in classical Hodgkin lymphoma. Sequenced by immunoSEQ multiplex PCR; TCRdb stores in-frame clones only, minus some. The data contain roughly 11,000 clones, 60% to 80% of them seen just once; the ten biggest clones take up 3.3%. The time point is: cycle 4 day 1 (C4D1), after 5 to 7 weeks of nivolumab. Patients all relapsed after autologous stem cell transplantation, and there was variation in brentuximab vedotin exposure. Starting with thawed PBMCs, CD4+ T cells were purified by magnetic negative selection. This specimen consisted of CD4+ T cells from blood, obtained before the fourth cycle of nivolumab. All receptors come from a human donor with classical Hodgkin lymphoma.

Here the CDR3 reads CASSRTGSYGYTF. The CDR3 nucleotides are TGTGCCAGCTCTCGGACAGGGAGTTATGGCTACACCTTC. The chain links TRBV18 to TRBJ1-2; 8 bases match TRBD1. This CDR3 is built from 13 residues. Looked up from germline, CDR1 is KGHSH and CDR2 is LQKENI. V gave up 6 bases and J gave up 5 bases; unmatched junction bases: 5.

This chain connects TRBV5-1 to TRBJ2-3; the D gene is possibly TRBD1 (6 bases). V was trimmed by 4 bases and J by 2 bases, leaving 11 bases between them. The CDR3 runs 14 residues. The germline V gene encodes CDR1 SGHRS and CDR2 YFSETQ. The CDR3 nucleotides read TGCGCCAGCAGCCAGGACAGAATCACAGATACGCAGTATTTT. This gives the protein CASSQDRITDTQYF.